The clone carrying this TCR beta chain was recorded many times. Its antigen is not identified. Preparation of the TCRbeta library used unique molecular identifiers. MiXCR, run by TCRdb on the PCR reads, gives a single entry per CDR3 protein. This table holds about 280,000 distinct CDR3 sequences, 11% found once. CDR3 length equals 17 residues. Germline lookup yields CDR1 SGHKS and CDR2 YYEKEE (reference sequence). V was trimmed by 0 bases and J by 0 bases, leaving 13 bases between them. This record comes from a study of T-cell reconstitution after alpha-beta-depleted transplantation in children. Study results and limitations: Hyperexpanded clones declined; after one year, newly produced T cells mostly supplied diversity.

The input for sequencing was peripheral blood, taken 180 days after TCRalphabeta/CD19-depleted stem cell transplant. V and J are TRBV5-5 and TRBJ2-1; D is unresolved. This TCR was sampled from a male patient between 2 and 10 years old who had a stem cell transplant for chronic granulomatous disease, so the T cells may come from the graft donor. This chain's CDR3 is CASSLARWSVSYNEQFF. The CDR3, as DNA: TGTGCCAGCAGCTTGGCCAGGTGGTCAGTCTCCTACAATGAGCAGTTCTTC.